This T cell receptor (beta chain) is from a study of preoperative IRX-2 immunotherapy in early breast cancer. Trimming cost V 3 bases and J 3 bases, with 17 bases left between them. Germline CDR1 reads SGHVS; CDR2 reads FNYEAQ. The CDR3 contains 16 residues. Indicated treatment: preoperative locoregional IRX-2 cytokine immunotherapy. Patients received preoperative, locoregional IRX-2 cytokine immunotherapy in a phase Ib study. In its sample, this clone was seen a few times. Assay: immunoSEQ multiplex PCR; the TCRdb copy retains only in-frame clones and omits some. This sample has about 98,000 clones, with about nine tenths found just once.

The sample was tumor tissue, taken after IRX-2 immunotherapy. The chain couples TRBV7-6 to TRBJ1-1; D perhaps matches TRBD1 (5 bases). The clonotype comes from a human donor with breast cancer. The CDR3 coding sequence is TGTGCCAGCAGCTTCGTGGCAGGGAGTGGAGACACTGAAGCTTTCTTT. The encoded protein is CASSFVAGSGDTEAFF.